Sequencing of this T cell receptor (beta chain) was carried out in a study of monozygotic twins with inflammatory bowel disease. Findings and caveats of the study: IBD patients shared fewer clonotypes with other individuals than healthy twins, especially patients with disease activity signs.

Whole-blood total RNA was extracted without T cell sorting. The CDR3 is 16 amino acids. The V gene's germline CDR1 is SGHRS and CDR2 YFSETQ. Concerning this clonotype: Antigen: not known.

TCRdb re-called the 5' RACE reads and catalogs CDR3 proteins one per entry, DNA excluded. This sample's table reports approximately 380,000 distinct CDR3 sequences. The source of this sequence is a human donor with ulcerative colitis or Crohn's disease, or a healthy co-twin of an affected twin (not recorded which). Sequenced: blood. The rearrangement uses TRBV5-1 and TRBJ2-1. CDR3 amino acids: CASSLNEMSSYNEQFF. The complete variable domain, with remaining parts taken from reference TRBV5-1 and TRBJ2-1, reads KAGVTQTPRYLIKTRGQQVTLSCSPISGHRSVSWYQQTPGQGLQFLFEYFSETQRNKGNFPGRFSGRQFSNSRSEMNVSTLELGDSALYLCASSLNEMSSYNEQFFGPGTRLTVL.